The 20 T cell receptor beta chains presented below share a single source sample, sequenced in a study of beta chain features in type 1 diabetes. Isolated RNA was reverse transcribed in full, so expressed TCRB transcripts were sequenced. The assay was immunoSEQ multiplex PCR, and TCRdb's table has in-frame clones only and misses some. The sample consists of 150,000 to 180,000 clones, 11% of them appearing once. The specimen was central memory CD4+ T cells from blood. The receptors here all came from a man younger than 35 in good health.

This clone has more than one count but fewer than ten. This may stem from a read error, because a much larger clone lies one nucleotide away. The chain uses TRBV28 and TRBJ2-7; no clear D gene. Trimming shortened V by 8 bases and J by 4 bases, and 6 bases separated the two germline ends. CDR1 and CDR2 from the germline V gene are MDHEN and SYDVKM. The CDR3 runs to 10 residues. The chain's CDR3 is CASGRYEQYF. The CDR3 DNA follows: TGTGCCAGCGGACGGTACGAGCAGTACTTC.

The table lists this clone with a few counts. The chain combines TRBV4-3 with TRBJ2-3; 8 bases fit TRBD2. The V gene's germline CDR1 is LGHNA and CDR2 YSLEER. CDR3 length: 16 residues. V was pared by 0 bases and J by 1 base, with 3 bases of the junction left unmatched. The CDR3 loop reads CASSQDEAGGTDTQYF. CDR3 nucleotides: TGCGCCAGCAGCCAAGATGAAGCGGGGGGCACAGATACGCAGTATTTT.

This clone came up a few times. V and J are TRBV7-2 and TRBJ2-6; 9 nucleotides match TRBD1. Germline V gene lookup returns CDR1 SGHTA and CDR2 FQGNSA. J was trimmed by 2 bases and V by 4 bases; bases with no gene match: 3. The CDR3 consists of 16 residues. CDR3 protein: CASSSWTGAGANVLTF. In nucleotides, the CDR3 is TGTGCCAGCAGCTCCTGGACAGGGGCTGGGGCCAACGTCCTGACTTTC.

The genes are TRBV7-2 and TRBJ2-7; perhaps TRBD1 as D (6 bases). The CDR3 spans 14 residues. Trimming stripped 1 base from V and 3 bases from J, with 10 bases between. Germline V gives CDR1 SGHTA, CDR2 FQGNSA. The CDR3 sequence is CASSLDGDNYEQYF. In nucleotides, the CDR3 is TGTGCCAGCAGCTTAGACGGGGACAACTACGAGCAGTACTTC.

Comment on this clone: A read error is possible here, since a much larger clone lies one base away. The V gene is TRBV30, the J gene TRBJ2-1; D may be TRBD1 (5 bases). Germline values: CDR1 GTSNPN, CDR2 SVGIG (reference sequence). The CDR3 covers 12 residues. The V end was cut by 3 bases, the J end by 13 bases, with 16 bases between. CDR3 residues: CAWRVSRQGQFF. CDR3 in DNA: TGTGCCTGGAGGGTCTCTAGGCAGGGACAGTTCTTC.

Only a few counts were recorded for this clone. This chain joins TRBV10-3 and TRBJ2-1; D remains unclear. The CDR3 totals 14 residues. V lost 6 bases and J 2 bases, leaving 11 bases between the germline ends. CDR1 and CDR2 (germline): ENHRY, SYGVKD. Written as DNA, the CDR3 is TGTGCCATCAGAGACACCGCTCCCTACAATGAGCAGTTCTTC. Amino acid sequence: CAIRDTAPYNEQFF.

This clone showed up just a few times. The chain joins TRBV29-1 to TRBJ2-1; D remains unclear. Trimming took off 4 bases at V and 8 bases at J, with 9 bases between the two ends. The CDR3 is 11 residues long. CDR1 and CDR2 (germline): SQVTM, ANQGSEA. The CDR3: CSVAYIDEQFF. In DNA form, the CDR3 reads TGCAGCGTTGCATATATTGATGAGCAGTTCTTC.

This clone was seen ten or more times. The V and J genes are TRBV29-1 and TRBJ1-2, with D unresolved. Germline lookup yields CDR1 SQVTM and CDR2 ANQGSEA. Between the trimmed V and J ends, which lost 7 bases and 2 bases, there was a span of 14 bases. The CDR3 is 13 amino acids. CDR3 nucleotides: TGCAGCGCCGCTCGGGGATCGAACTATGGCTACACCTTC. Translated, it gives CSAARGSNYGYTF.

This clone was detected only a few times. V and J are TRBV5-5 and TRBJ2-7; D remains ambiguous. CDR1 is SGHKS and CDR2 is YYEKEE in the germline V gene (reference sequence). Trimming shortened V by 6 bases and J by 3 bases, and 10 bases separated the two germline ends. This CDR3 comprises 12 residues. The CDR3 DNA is TGTGCCAGCAACTCCGGGCGCTACGAGCAGTACTTC. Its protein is CASNSGRYEQYF.

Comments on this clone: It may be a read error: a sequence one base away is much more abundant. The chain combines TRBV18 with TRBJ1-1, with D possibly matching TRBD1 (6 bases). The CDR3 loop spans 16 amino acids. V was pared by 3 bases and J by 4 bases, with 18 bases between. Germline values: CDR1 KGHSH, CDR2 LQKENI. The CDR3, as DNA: TGTGCCAGCTCACCCGTACTACAGGGAAGTGGCACTGAAGCTTTCTTT. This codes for CASSPVLQGSGTEAFF.

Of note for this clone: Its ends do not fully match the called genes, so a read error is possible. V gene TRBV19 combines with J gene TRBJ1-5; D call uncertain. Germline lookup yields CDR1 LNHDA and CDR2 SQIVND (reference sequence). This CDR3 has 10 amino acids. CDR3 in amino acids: CASSRRTQHF. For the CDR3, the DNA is TGTGCCAGTAGCCGCCGGACCCAACATTTT.

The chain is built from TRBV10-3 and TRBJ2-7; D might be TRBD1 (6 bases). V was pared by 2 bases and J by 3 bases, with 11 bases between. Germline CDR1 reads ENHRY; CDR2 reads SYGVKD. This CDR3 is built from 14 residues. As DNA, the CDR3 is TGTGCCATCAGTGAGGTGAGGGGGAGCTACGAGCAGTACTTC. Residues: CAISEVRGSYEQYF.

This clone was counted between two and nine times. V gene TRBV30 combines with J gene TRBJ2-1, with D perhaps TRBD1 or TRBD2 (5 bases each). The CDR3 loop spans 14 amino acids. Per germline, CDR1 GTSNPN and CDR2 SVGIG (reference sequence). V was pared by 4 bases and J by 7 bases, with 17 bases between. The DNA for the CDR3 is TGTGCCTGGAATCTCGGGGCACGAGGGAATGAGCAGTTCTTC. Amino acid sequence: CAWNLGARGNEQFF.

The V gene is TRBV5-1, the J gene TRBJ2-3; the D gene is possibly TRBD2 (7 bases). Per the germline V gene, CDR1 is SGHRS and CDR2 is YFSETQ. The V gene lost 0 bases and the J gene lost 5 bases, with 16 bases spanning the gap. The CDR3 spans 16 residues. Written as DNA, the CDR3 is TGCGCCAGCAGCTTGGCCTCCGGGGGGCGCATAGATACGCAGTATTTT. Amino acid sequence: CASSLASGGRIDTQYF.

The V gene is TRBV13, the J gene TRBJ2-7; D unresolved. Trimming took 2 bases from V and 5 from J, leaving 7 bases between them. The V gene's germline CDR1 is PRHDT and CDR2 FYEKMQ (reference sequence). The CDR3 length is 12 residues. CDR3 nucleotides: TGTGCCAGCAGCTTATTGTACGACGAGCAGTACTTC. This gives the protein CASSLLYDEQYF.

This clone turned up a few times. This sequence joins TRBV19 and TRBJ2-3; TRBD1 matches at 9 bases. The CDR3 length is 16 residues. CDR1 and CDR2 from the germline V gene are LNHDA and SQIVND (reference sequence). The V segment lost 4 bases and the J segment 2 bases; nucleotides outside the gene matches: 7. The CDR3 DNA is TGTGCCAGTAGTACCGGACAGGGGATATACACAGATACGCAGTATTTT. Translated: CASSTGQGIYTDTQYF.

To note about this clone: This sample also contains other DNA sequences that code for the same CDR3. CDR3 in amino acids: CASSLGGAGTDTQYF. Written as DNA, the CDR3 is TGTGCCAGCAGCTTGGGGGGGGCTGGCACAGATACGCAGTATTTT. This chain joins TRBV5-4 and TRBJ2-3; TRBD1 or TRBD2 may be the D gene (6 bases each). Germline V gene sequence: CDR1 SGHNT, CDR2 YYREEE (reference sequence). The CDR3 is 15 amino acids. Trimming stripped 0 bases from V and 1 base from J, with 9 bases between. Supplemented by reference TRBV5-4 and TRBJ2-3, the full variable domain reads ETGVTQSPTHLIKTRGQQVTLRCSSQSGHNTVSWYQQALGQGPQFIFQYYREEENGRGNFPPRFSGLQFPNYSSELNVNALELDDSALYLCASSLGGAGTDTQYFGPGTRLTVL.

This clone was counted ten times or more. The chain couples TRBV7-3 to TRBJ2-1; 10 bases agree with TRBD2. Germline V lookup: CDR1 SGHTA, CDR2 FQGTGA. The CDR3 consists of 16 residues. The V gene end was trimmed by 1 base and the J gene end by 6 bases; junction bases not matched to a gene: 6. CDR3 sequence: CASSLKASGGGNEQFF. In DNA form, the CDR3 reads TGTGCCAGCAGCTTAAAAGCTAGCGGGGGAGGCAATGAGCAGTTCTTC.

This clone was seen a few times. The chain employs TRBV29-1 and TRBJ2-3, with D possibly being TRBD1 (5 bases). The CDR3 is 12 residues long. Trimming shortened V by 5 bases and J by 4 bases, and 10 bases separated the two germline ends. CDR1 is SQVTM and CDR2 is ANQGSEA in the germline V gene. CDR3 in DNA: TGCAGCGTTCGGCAGGGTGCAGATACGCAGTATTTT. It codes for CSVRQGADTQYF.

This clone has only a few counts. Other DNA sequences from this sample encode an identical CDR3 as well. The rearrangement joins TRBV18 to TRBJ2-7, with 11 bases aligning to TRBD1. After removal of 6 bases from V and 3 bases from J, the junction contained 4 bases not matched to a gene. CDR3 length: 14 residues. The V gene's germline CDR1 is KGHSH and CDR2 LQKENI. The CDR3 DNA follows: TGTGCCAGCTCCCCCGGGACAGGGGGCTACGAGCAGTACTTC. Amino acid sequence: CASSPGTGGYEQYF.